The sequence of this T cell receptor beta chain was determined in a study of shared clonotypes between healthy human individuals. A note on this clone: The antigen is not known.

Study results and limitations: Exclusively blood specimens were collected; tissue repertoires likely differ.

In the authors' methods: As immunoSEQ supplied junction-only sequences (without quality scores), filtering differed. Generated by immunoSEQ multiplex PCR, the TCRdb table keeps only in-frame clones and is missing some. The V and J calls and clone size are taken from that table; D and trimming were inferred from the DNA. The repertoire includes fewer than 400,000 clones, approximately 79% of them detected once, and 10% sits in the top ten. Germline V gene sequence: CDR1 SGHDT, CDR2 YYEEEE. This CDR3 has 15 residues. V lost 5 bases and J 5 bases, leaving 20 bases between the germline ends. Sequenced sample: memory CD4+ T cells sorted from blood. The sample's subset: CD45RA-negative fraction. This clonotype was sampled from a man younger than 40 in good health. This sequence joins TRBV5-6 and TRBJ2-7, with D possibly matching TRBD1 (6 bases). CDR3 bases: TGTGCCAGCAGACGATATATGGGGGCGGGCAACGAGCAGTACTTC. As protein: CASRRYMGAGNEQYF.